One sample yielded the 23 T cell receptor beta chains listed below, sequenced in a study of CD8 T cells in Susac syndrome. An input of roughly 0.45 to 1 ug of RNA was subjected to reverse transcription using random hexamers. TCRdb called the immunoSEQ multiplex PCR reads again in MiXCR, with one record for every CDR3 protein. The table shows 150,000 to 200,000 distinct CDR3 sequences, with roughly 94% occurring only once. The sequencing input was CD4+ T cells from PBMCs. The receptor source for this set is a human donor with multiple sclerosis.

The chain recombines TRBV2 with TRBJ2-3; D uncertain. The V end lost 8 bases, the J end lost 2 bases, and 11 bases lay between the germline ends. Germline V lookup: CDR1 SNHLY, CDR2 FYNNEI. The CDR3 spans 13 residues. This CDR3 is CASLEGPTDTQYF. The CDR3 coding sequence is TGTGCCAGCTTGGAAGGGCCCACAGATACGCAGTATTTT.

The chain employs TRBV7-9 and TRBJ1-5; the D is unclear. The CDR3 is 12 residues long. V was pared by 5 bases and J by 4 bases, with 6 bases between. From germline, CDR1 is SEHNR and CDR2 FQNEAQ (reference sequence). The CDR3: CASSAGNQPQHF. The CDR3 bases are TGTGCCAGCAGCGCAGGAAATCAGCCCCAGCATTTT.

V is TRBV6-6 and J is TRBJ2-3; D is unclear. Trimming left V 10 bases short and J 2 bases short, with 13 bases between. The CDR3 totals 13 residues. From germline, CDR1 is MNHNY and CDR2 SVGAGI (reference sequence). The CDR3 DNA reads TGTGCCACCCTGGAAGGGTACACAGATACGCAGTATTTT. Protein product: CATLEGYTDTQYF.

The chain recombines TRBV5-4 with TRBJ2-4; D call uncertain. The CDR3 spans 14 residues. Trimming left V 1 base short and J 6 bases short, with 11 bases between. The germline CDR1 and CDR2 sequences are SGHNT and YYREEE (reference sequence). CDR3 region: CASSLSKGVNIQYF. The CDR3, as DNA: TGTGCCAGCAGCTTGTCTAAAGGAGTAAACATTCAGTACTTC.

This chain joins TRBV13 and TRBJ2-7; D is unclear. Germline V gives CDR1 PRHDT, CDR2 FYEKMQ (reference sequence). V was shortened by 5 bases and J by 3 bases, with 5 bases between the two germline ends. The CDR3 spans 11 residues. Here the CDR3 reads CASSRIYEQYF. In nucleotides, the CDR3 is TGTGCCAGCAGCCGGATCTACGAGCAGTACTTC.

The gene calls are TRBV15 and TRBJ2-1; D not certain. Germline V gene sequence: CDR1 LNHNV, CDR2 YYDKDF (reference sequence). The V gene lost 5 bases and the J gene lost 4 bases, with 6 bases spanning the gap. The CDR3 totals 12 residues. The CDR3 bases are TGTGCCACCAGCGTGGCATACAATGAGCAGTTCTTC. This gives the protein CATSVAYNEQFF.

The chain recombines TRBV7-2 with TRBJ1-5; D is unresolved. Germline lookup yields CDR1 SGHTA and CDR2 FQGNSA. The CDR3 loop spans 13 amino acids. Between the trimmed V and J ends, which lost 0 bases and 8 bases, there was a span of 8 bases. Written as DNA, the CDR3 is TGTGCCAGCAGCTTAGCTCGGGCGGAGCCCCAGCATTTT. Protein sequence: CASSLARAEPQHF. The full variable domain, rest sourced from reference TRBV7-2 and TRBJ1-5, is GAGVSQSPSNKVTEKGKDVELRCDPISGHTALYWYRQSLGQGLEFLIYFQGNSAPDKSGLPSDRFSAERTGGSVSTLTIQRTQQEDSAVYLCASSLARAEPQHFGDGTRLSIL.

This sequence joins TRBV12-3 or TRBV12-4 and TRBJ1-4, with TRBD1 matching 8 bases. CDR3 length: 12 residues. V gave up 7 bases and J gave up 11 bases; unmatched junction bases: 6. The CDR3 DNA is TGTGCCAGCACCTTAGACAGGGGTAAACTGTTTTTT. Translating it yields CASTLDRGKLFF.

The chain joins TRBV27 to TRBJ1-4; D is unclear. CDR1 MNHEY and CDR2 SMNVEV come from the germline V gene (reference sequence). Trimming pared 1 base from V and 8 bases from J, leaving 11 bases between. There are 14 residues in the CDR3. The CDR3 region has the DNA TGTGCCAGCAGTTTATTTCCCCAGACCGAAAAACTGTTTTTT. Its protein product is CASSLFPQTEKLFF.

The CDR3 here is CASSYRGLAGTDTQYF. In DNA, the CDR3 is TGTGCCAGCAGTTATCGCGGACTAGCGGGCACAGATACGCAGTATTTT. V is TRBV6-5 and J is TRBJ2-3, with 10 bases lining up with TRBD2. Losses at the gene ends were 3 bases for V and 1 base for J; bases not matched to a gene: 4. Germline V lookup: CDR1 MNHEY, CDR2 SVGAGI. The CDR3 totals 16 residues.

The chain is built from TRBV7-9 and TRBJ1-1; no clear D gene. Trimming left V 0 bases short and J 7 bases short, with 6 bases between. This CDR3 spans 12 amino acids. CDR1 and CDR2 (germline): SEHNR, FQNEAQ (reference sequence). The CDR3 DNA follows: TGTGCCAGCAGCTTAGCGTTTAATGAAGCTTTCTTT. Amino acids: CASSLAFNEAFF.

The V and J genes are TRBV7-9 and TRBJ2-1; 10 nucleotides match TRBD2. The CDR3 extends over 14 amino acids. V gave up 2 bases and J gave up 8 bases; unmatched junction bases: 3. CDR1 and CDR2 from the germline V gene are SEHNR and FQNEAQ (reference sequence). In DNA form, the CDR3 reads TGTGCCAGCAGCTTAAGCCTAGCGGGGGATGAGCAGTTCTTC. As protein: CASSLSLAGDEQFF. Full variable domain (outside the CDR3, taken from reference TRBV7-9 and TRBJ2-1): DTGVSQNPRHKITKRGQNVTFRCDPISEHNRLYWYRQTLGQGPEFLTYFQNEAQLEKSRLLSDRFSAERPKGSFSTLEIQRTEQGDSAMYLCASSLSLAGDEQFFGPGTRLTVL.

The gene calls are TRBV4-2 and TRBJ2-5; 14 bases map to TRBD2. The V and J ends lost 0 bases and 4 bases, in that order; junction bases with no gene match: 16. The CDR3 extends over 21 amino acids. The germline V gene has CDR1 LGHNA and CDR2 YNFKEQ. CDR3 nucleotide sequence: TGTGCCAGCAGCCAAGATATCCCGACGGGACTAGCGGGAGCGGGGTTAGAGACCCAGTACTTC. This encodes CASSQDIPTGLAGAGLETQYF.

The chain has TRBV15 and TRBJ2-7; weak D call: TRBD1 (7 bases). With 2 bases removed from V and 3 bases from J, the gap between germline ends came to 14 bases. Germline V CDR1 and CDR2: LNHNV, YYDKDF (reference sequence). The CDR3 covers 15 residues. The CDR3 nucleotides are TGTGCCACCAGCAGATTCAGGGGGGAAAGCTACGAGCAGTACTTC. It yields the protein CATSRFRGESYEQYF.

This chain links TRBV29-1 with TRBJ2-2; D ambiguous. This CDR3 has 11 amino acids. With 1 base removed from V and 7 bases from J, the gap between germline ends came to 4 bases. Germline V gene lookup returns CDR1 SQVTM and CDR2 ANQGSEA. In nucleotides, the CDR3 is TGCAGCGTTGAAGGGTTCGGGGAGCTGTTTTTT. Protein: CSVEGFGELFF.

This chain uses TRBV29-1 with TRBJ2-1; D not resolved. Germline assignment: CDR1 SQVTM and CDR2 ANQGSEA. The CDR3 loop spans 15 amino acids. V was shortened by 4 bases and J by 6 bases, with 19 bases between the two germline ends. CDR3 in DNA: TGCAGCGTTGGTTTCAAGGGCCTGATTCGCAATGAGCAGTTCTTC. It translates to CSVGFKGLIRNEQFF.

The J gene is TRBJ1-2, the V gene TRBV5-1, with a tentative D call TRBD1 (6 bases). CDR1 is SGHRS, CDR2 YFSETQ, per germline. This CDR3 contains 15 residues. Deletions cut 3 bases from V and 1 base from J, with 13 bases between. The CDR3 spells CASSSRTVRNYGYTF. The CDR3 nucleotides read TGCGCCAGCAGCTCTCGGACAGTCCGTAACTATGGCTACACCTTC.

V gene TRBV19 combines with J gene TRBJ2-1, with D perhaps TRBD1 (6 bases). V was shortened by 10 bases and J by 5 bases, with 15 bases between the two germline ends. The germline CDR1 and CDR2 sequences are LNHDA and SQIVND (reference sequence). The CDR3 loop spans 13 amino acids. CDR3 DNA: TGTGCCACTGATCGCCAGGGGAACAATGAGCAGTTCTTC. Its protein is CATDRQGNNEQFF.

The V call is TRBV6-6, the J call TRBJ1-3; D unclear. The CDR3 is made up of 13 amino acids. Trimming stripped 6 bases from V and 3 bases from J, with 9 bases between. Germline V gene lookup returns CDR1 MNHNY and CDR2 SVGAGI (reference sequence). CDR3 nucleotides: TGTGCCAGCAGCCCGAGGAATGGAAACACCATATATTTT. Protein sequence: CASSPRNGNTIYF.

This rearrangement joins TRBV6-2 or TRBV6-3 to TRBJ1-1, with a possible D match to TRBD1 (6 bases). V was cut by 5 bases and J by 1 base, with 35 bases left in between. CDR3 length: 22 residues. Looked up from germline, CDR1 is MNHEY and CDR2 is SVGEGT. The chain's CDR3 is CASSNPGDIYGSPLPTNTEAFF. CDR3 coding DNA: TGTGCCAGCAGTAACCCCGGGGACATCTATGGTTCACCTTTGCCAACGAACACTGAAGCTTTCTTT.

The chain couples TRBV5-4 to TRBJ2-1, with D possibly being TRBD1 (6 bases). The CDR3 is 15 amino acids. V was pared by 3 bases and J by 1 base, with 11 bases between. CDR1 SGHNT and CDR2 YYREEE come from the germline V gene (reference sequence). The DNA for the CDR3 is TGTGCCAGCAGCTCCCAGGGGCCTTCCTACAATGAGCAGTTCTTC. It translates to CASSSQGPSYNEQFF.

This sequence joins TRBV13 and TRBJ2-3, with 12 bases identical to TRBD2. Germline V lookup: CDR1 PRHDT, CDR2 FYEKMQ (reference sequence). This CDR3 has 19 amino acids. V was clipped by 2 bases and J by 2 bases; unmatched bases: 11. The DNA for the CDR3 is TGTGCCAGCAGCTTAAGGGAGGAAGGACTAGCGGGAAACACAGATACGCAGTATTTT. Translated, it gives CASSLREEGLAGNTDTQYF.

J is TRBJ2-2 and V is TRBV10-3; D remains ambiguous. From germline, CDR1 is ENHRY and CDR2 SYGVKD. V lost 8 bases to trimming and J lost 6 bases, with 7 bases between them. This CDR3 has 11 amino acids. CDR3 residues: CAIGRSGELFF. CDR3 DNA: TGTGCCATCGGAAGGTCCGGGGAGCTGTTTTTT.